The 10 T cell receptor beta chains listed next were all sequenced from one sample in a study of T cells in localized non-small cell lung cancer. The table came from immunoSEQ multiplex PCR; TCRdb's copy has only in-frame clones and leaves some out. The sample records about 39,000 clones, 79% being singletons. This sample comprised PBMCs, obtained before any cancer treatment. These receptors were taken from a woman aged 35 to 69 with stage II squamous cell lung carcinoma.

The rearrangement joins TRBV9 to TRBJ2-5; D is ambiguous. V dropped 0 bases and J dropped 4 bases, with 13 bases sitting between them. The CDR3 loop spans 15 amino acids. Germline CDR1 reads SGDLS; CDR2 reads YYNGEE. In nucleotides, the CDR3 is TGTGCCAGCAGCGTAGGTACGAACACCGGAGAGACCCAGTACTTC. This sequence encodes CASSVGTNTGETQYF.

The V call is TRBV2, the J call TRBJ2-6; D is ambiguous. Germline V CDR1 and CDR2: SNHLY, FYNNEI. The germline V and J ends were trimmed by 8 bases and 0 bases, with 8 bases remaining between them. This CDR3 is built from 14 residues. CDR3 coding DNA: TGTGCCAGCCGAAAGAACTCTGGGGCCAACGTCCTGACTTTC. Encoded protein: CASRKNSGANVLTF.

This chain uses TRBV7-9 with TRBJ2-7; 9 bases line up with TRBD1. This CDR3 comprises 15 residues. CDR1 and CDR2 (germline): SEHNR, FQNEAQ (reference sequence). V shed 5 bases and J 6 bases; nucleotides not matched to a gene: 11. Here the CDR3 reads CASSTRDRVTPEQYF. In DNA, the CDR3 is TGTGCCAGCAGCACCCGGGACAGGGTAACACCCGAGCAGTACTTC.

In DNA form, the CDR3 reads TGCGCCAGCAGCCAAGATTTCGGGGGTAGCTCCTACGAGCAGTACTTC. Its protein is CASSQDFGGSSYEQYF. V usage is TRBV4-1 and J usage is TRBJ2-7; TRBD2 might be the D (6 bases). This CDR3 is 16 amino acids long. Trimming stripped 0 bases from V and 0 bases from J, with 12 bases between. Germline CDR1 and CDR2: MGHRA and YSYEKL.

The CDR3 coding sequence is TGTGCCAGCAGCTTTATGGATAAGCAGTTCTTC. This sequence encodes CASSFMDKQFF. V and J are TRBV5-6 and TRBJ2-1; unclear D gene. Germline-derived CDR1 and CDR2 are SGHDT and YYEEEE. V was clipped by 2 bases and J by 11 bases, with 8 bases between them. The CDR3 is 11 amino acids.

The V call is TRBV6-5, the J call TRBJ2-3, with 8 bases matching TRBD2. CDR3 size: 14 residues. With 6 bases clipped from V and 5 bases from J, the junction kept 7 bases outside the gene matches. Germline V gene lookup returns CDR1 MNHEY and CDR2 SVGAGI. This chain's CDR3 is CASSLGLAGDTQYF. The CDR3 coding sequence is TGTGCCAGCAGCCTAGGACTAGCTGGAGATACGCAGTATTTT.

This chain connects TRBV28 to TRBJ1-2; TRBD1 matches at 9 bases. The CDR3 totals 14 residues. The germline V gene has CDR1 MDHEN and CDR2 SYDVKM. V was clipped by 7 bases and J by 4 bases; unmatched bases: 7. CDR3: CASIRQGGFYGYTF. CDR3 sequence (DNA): TGTGCCAGCATCCGACAGGGGGGTTTCTATGGCTACACCTTC.

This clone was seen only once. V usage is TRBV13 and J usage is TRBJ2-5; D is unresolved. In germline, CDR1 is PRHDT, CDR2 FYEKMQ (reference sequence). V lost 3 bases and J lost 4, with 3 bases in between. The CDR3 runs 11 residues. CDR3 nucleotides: TGTGCCAGCAGCTTCAGAGAGACCCAGTACTTC. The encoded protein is CASSFRETQYF.

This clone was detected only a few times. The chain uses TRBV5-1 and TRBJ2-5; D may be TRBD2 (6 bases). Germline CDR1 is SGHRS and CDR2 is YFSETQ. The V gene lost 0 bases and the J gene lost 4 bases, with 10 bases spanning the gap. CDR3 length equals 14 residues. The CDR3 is CASSLVSGGETQYF. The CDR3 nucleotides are TGCGCCAGCAGCTTGGTTTCCGGGGGAGAGACCCAGTACTTC.

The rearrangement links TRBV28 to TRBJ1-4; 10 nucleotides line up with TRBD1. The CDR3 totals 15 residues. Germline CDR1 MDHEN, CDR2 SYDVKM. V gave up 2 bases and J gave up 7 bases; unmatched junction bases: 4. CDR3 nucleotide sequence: TGTGCCAGCAGTTTACCAGACAGGGGGCCTGAAAAACTGTTTTTT. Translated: CASSLPDRGPEKLFF.